These T cell receptor beta chains were read from a single sample in a study of technical replicates of blood from a few donors. Libraries were prepared by immunoSEQ multiplex PCR; TCRdb keeps only in-frame clonotypes and omits some of them. Of about 84,000 clones in the sample, 90% to 95% are singletons; the top ten hold under 0.3%. The specimen was T cells isolated from PBMCs. Receptor source: a human donor in good health. Each CDR3 is given with its conserved first and last residue. D genes are given only for firm matches. Clone size is shown for a subset of rows, as once, few, many or a class of expanded clone.

J gene | D gene | clone size | V gene | CDR3 protein
TRBJ1-1 | . | . | TRBV18 | CASSPQDRVNTEAFF
TRBJ1-3 | . | . | TRBV11-2 | CASSLGGGPLSGNTIYF
TRBJ2-1 | TRBD1 | . | TRBV6-5 | CASSPGTGYYNEQFF
TRBJ2-1 | TRBD2 | once | TRBV5-4 | CASSRGLAGEYNEQFF
TRBJ2-1 | TRBD2 | . | TRBV7-2 | CASSSGLAAYNEQFF
TRBJ2-3 | . | . | TRBV10-1 | CASSDSSGDTDTQYF
TRBJ1-5 | TRBD1 | . | TRBV28 | CASSSGTGGDFYQPQHF
TRBJ1-5 | TRBD1 | . | TRBV30 | CAWRATGTDQPQHF
TRBJ1-1 | . | . | TRBV27 | CASSLKGMTEAFF
TRBJ1-5 | . | medium-sized | TRBV6-5 | CASSAGLQNQPQHF
TRBJ2-1 | TRBD2 | . | TRBV19 | CASSSSGLGSYNEQFF
TRBJ1-1 | . | . | TRBV4-2 | CASSQGGAVNTEAFF
TRBJ1-1 | . | . | TRBV27 | CASSQTSGAQEAFF
TRBJ2-5 | . | few | TRBV9 | CASSSLEKETQYF
TRBJ1-3 | . | . | TRBV2 | CASTREVDGNTIYF
TRBJ2-7 | TRBD2 | . | TRBV6-1 | CASRTPGGPVYEQYF
TRBJ1-1 | . | . | TRBV29-1 | CSVYMQGTEAFF
TRBJ2-2 | . | . | TRBV10-3 | CAISDREGGELFF
TRBJ1-5 | . | . | TRBV5-5 | CASSPLSVQGALNPQPQHF
TRBJ2-1 | TRBD2 | . | TRBV19 | CATGTSGFNEQFF
TRBJ1-1 | TRBD1 | . | TRBV9 | CASGQGVLNTEAFF
TRBJ2-7 | TRBD1 | . | TRBV6-5 | CASSYSYGQGGYEQYF
TRBJ1-2 | . | few | TRBV7-8 | CASSLGNNYGYTF
TRBJ2-2 | . | . | TRBV7-7 | CASSPLGGEAGELFF
TRBJ1-2 | . | . | TRBV5-4 | CASSLPPGGGYGYTF
TRBJ2-3 | TRBD2 | . | TRBV11-2 | CASSLDSLAGLSDTQYF
TRBJ2-7 | TRBD1 | . | TRBV4-1 | CASSQTSGQGYEQYF
TRBJ2-1 | TRBD1 | . | TRBV5-1 | CASSGWTGGAANEQFF
TRBJ1-6 | TRBD1 | . | TRBV5-4 | CASSFIQGDSPLHF
TRBJ2-1 | TRBD1 | . | TRBV10-3 | CAITRTGAPSSYNEQFF
TRBJ2-2 | TRBD2 | once | TRBV11-3 | CAIQGLAGGPIGELFF
TRBJ2-5 | . | once | TRBV19 | CASSTGTIPQETQYF
TRBJ1-1 | . | . | TRBV19 | CASSIEGATEAFF
TRBJ2-1 | . | . | TRBV5-1 | CASSPGGTIPGGRYNEQFF
TRBJ1-3 | . | . | TRBV5-1 | CASSLASGVGGNTIYF
TRBJ2-3 | . | . | TRBV9 | CASSVRSGTDTQYF
TRBJ1-5 | . | . | TRBV19 | CASSIPTHSNQPQHF
TRBJ1-2 | . | . | TRBV11-3 | CASSLRARGLYGYTF
TRBJ1-1 | . | . | TRBV29-1 | CSVAQAGDTEAFF
TRBJ2-1 | . | . | TRBV25-1 | CASRQGSYNEQFF
TRBJ2-7 | TRBD1 | . | TRBV27 | CASSLTGGSYEQYF
TRBJ1-1 | . | . | TRBV7-6 | CASSLVGGQGNTEAFF
TRBJ2-7 | TRBD2 | . | TRBV4-2 | CASSRNVGLAEEQYF
TRBJ1-2 | TRBD1 | . | TRBV14 | CASSQEGQGHHYGYTF
TRBJ2-1 | TRBD2 | . | TRBV13 | CASRFGLAGSEQFF
TRBJ1-5 | . | . | TRBV6-5 | CASSPGGHSQPQHF
TRBJ1-2 | TRBD1 | . | TRBV10-3 | CAISESRDRRANYGYTF
TRBJ2-3 | . | once | TRBV7-6 | CASSLREDTQYF
TRBJ2-1 | TRBD2 | . | TRBV11-3 | CASSQIHGTNSYNEQFF
TRBJ1-2 | . | . | TRBV30 | CASPRGRGYTF